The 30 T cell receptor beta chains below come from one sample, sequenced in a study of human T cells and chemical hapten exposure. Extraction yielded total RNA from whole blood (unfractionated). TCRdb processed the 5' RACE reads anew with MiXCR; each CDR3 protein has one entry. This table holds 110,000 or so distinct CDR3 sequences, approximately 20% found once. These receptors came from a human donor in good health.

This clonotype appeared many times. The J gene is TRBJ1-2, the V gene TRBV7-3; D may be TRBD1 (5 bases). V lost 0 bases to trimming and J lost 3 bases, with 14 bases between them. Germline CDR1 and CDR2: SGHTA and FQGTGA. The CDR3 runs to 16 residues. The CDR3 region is CASSLTFQGPYYGYTF. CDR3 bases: TGTGCCAGCAGCTTAACGTTCCAGGGACCCTACTATGGCTACACCTTC.

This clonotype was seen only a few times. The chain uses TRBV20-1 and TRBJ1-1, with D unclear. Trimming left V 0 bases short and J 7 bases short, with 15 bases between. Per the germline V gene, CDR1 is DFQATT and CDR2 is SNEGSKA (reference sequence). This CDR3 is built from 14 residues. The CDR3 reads CSARDSPIRGEAFF. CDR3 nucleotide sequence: TGCAGTGCTAGAGATTCCCCAATACGGGGTGAAGCTTTCTTT.

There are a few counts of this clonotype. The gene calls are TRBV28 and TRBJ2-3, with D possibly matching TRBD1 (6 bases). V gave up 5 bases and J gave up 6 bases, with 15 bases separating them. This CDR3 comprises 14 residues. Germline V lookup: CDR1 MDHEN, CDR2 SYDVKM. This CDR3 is CASSLPGVSDTQYF. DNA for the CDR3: TGTGCCAGCAGTCTCCCAGGGGTTTCGGATACGCAGTATTTT.

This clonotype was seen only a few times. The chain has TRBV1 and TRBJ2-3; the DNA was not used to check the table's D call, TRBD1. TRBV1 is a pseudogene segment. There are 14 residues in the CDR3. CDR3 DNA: TGCACCAGCAGCCAGAGGGGGTACACAGATACGCAGTATTTT. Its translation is CTSSQRGYTDTQYF.

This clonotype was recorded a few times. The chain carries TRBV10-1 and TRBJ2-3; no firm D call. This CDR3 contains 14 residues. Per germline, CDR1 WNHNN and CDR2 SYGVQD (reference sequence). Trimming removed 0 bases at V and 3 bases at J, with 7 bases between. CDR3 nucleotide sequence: TGCGCCAGCAGTGAGTCGGGTTTTACAGATACGCAGTATTTT. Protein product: CASSESGFTDTQYF.

The CDR3: CASSLTISGNTIYF. The CDR3 region has the DNA TGTGCCAGCAGCTTGACAATCTCTGGAAACACCATATATTTT. The V call is TRBV7-9, the J call TRBJ1-3, with D hard to call. The CDR3 contains 14 residues. Germline V gene lookup returns CDR1 SEHNR and CDR2 FQNEAQ (reference sequence). The V and J ends lost 3 bases and 0 bases respectively, with 6 bases between them. The variable domain in full, completed from reference TRBV7-9 and TRBJ1-3, reads DTGVSQNPRHKITKRGQNVTFRCDPISEHNRLYWYRQTLGQGPEFLTYFQNEAQLEKSRLLSDRFSAERPKGSFSTLEIQRTEQGDSAMYLCASSLTISGNTIYFGEGSWLTVV.

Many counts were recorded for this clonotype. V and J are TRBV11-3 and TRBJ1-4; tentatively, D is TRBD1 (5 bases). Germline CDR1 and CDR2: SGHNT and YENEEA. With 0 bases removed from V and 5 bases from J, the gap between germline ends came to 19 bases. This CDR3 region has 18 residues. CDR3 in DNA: TGTGCCAGCAGCTTAGATAGACTGCCGCGGGACCTGAATGAAAAACTGTTTTTT. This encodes CASSLDRLPRDLNEKLFF.

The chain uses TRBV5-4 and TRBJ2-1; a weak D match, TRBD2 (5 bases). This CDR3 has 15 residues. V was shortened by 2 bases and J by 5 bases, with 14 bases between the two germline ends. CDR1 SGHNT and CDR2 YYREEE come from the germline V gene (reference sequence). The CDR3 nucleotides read TGTGCCAGCAGCTTCGGGTACGAGGGTCACAATGAGCAGTTCTTC. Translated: CASSFGYEGHNEQFF.

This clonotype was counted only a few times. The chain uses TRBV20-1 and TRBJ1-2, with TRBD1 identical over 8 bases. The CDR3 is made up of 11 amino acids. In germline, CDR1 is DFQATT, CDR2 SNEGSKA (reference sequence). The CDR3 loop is CSTTGGFGYTF. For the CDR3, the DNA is TGCAGCACAACAGGGGGATTTGGCTACACCTTC.

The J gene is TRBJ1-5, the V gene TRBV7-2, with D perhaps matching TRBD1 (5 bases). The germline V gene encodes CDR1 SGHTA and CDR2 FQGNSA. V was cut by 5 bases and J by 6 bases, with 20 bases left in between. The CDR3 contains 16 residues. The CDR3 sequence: CASSLPRQSSGQPQHF. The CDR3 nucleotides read TGTGCCAGCAGCCTCCCCAGACAGTCCTCGGGTCAGCCCCAGCATTTT. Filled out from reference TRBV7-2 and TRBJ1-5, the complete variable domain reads GAGVSQSPSNKVTEKGKDVELRCDPISGHTALYWYRQSLGQGLEFLIYFQGNSAPDKSGLPSDRFSAERTGGSVSTLTIQRTQQEDSAVYLCASSLPRQSSGQPQHFGDGTRLSIL.

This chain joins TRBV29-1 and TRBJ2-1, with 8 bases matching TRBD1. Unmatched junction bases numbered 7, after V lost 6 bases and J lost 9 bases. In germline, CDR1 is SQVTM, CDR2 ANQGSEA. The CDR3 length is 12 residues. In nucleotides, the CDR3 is TGCAGCGTAGCGACAGGGGTGAGTGAGCAGTTCTTC. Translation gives CSVATGVSEQFF.

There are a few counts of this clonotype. CDR3 in amino acids: CSVDFGRGGTGELFF. CDR3 nucleotide sequence: TGCAGCGTTGACTTCGGCAGGGGGGGCACCGGGGAGCTGTTTTTT. The chain carries TRBV29-1 and TRBJ2-2; D is perhaps TRBD1 or TRBD2 (7 bases each). Germline V gene sequence: CDR1 SQVTM, CDR2 ANQGSEA. The CDR3 covers 15 residues. Trimming cost V 3 bases and J 4 bases, with 15 bases left between them.

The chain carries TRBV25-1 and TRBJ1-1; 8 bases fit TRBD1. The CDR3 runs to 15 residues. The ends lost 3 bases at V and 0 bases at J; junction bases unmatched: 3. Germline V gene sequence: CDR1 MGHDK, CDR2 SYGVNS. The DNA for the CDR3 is TGTGCCAGCAGTGAGCCAGGGGGCCTGAACACTGAAGCTTTCTTT. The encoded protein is CASSEPGGLNTEAFF. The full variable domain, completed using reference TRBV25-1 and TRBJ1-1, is EADIYQTPRYLVIGTGKKITLECSQTMGHDKMYWYQQDPGMELHLIHYSYGVNSTEKGDLSSESTVSRIRTEHFPLTLESARPSHTSQYLCASSEPGGLNTEAFFGQGTRLTVV.

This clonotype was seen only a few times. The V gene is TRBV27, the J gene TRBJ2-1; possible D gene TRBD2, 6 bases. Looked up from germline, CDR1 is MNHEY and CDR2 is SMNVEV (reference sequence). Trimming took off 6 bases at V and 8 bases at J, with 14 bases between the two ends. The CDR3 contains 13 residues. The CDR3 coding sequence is TGTGCCAGCAGCCGGAGTACTAGCTATGAGCAGTTCTTC. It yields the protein CASSRSTSYEQFF.

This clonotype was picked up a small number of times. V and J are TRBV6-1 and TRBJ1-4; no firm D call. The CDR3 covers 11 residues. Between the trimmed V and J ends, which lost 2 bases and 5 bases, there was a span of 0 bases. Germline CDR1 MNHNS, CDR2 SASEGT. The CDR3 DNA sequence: TGTGCCAGCAGTGAAAATGAAAAACTGTTTTTT. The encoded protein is CASSENEKLFF.

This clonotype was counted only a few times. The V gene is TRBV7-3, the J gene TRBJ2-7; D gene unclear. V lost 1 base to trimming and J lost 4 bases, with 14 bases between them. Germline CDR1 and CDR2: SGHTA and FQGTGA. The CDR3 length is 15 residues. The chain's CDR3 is CASSLSPQGPYEQYF. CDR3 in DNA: TGTGCCAGCAGCTTAAGTCCACAAGGACCTTACGAGCAGTACTTC.

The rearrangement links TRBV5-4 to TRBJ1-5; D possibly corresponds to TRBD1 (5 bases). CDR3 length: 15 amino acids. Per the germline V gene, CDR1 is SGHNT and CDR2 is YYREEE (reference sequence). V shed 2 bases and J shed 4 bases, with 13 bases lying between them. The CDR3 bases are TGTGCCAGCAGCTTTTCCGGGGGGGGGAATCAGCCCCAGCATTTT. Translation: CASSFSGGGNQPQHF.

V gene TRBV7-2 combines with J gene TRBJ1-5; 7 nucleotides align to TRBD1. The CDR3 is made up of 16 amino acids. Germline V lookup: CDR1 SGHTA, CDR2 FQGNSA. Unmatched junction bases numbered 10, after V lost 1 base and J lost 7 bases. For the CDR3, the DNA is TGTGCCAGCAGCTTAGGACAGGGTAAAGCTGGGCAGCCCCAGCATTTT. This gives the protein CASSLGQGKAGQPQHF.

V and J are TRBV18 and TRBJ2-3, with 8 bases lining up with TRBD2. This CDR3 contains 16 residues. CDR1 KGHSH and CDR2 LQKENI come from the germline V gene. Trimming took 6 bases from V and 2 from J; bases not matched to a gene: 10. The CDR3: CASSATSGGTTDTQYF. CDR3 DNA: TGTGCCAGCTCCGCTACTAGCGGAGGGACCACAGATACGCAGTATTTT.

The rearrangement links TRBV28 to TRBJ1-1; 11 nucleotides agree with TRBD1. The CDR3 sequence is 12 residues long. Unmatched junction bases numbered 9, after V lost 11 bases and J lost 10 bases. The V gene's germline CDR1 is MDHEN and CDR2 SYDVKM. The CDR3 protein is CAGQGAGKGAFF. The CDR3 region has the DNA TGTGCCGGACAGGGGGCGGGGAAGGGAGCTTTCTTT.

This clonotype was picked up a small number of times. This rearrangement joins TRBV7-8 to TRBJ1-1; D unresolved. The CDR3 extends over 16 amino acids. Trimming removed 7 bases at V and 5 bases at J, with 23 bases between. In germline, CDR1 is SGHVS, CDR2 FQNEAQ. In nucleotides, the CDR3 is TGTGCCAGCAACCCCCAAAGGCCCCCATATAATACTGAAGCTTTCTTT. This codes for CASNPQRPPYNTEAFF.

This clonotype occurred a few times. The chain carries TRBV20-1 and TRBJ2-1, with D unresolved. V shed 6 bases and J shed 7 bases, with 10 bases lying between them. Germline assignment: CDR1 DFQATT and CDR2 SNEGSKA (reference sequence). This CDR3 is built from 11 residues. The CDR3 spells CSASTSNEQFF. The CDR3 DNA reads TGCAGTGCCTCCACCTCGAATGAGCAGTTCTTC.

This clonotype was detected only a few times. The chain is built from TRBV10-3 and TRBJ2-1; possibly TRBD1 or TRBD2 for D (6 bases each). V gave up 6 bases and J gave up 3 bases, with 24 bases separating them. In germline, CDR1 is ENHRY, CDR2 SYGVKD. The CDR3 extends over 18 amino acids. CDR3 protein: CAISSSGAPGSLYNEQFF. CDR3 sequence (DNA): TGTGCCATCAGCTCGTCGGGGGCCCCAGGGTCCCTCTACAATGAGCAGTTCTTC.

For the CDR3, the DNA is TGTGCCAGCAGCTTGGAACAGGGGCGAGGAGATACGCAGTATTTT. This sequence encodes CASSLEQGRGDTQYF. The chain carries TRBV5-4 and TRBJ2-3, with 7 bases fitting TRBD1. With 0 bases clipped from V and 5 bases from J, the junction kept 6 bases outside the gene matches. Germline assignment: CDR1 SGHNT and CDR2 YYREEE (reference sequence). The CDR3 is 15 amino acids.

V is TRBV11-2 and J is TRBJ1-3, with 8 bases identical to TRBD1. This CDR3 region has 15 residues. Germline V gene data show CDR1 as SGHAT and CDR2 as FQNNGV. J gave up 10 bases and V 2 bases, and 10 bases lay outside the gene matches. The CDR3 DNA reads TGTGCCAGCAGCTTAAGGACAGGGAGGGACGGGACCATATATTTT. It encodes CASSLRTGRDGTIYF.

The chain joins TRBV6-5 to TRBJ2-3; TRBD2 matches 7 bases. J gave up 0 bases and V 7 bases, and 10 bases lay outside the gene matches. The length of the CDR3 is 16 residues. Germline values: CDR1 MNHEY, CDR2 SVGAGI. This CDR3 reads CASTDLADISTDTQYF. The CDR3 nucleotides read TGTGCCAGCACTGACCTAGCGGATATTAGCACAGATACGCAGTATTTT.

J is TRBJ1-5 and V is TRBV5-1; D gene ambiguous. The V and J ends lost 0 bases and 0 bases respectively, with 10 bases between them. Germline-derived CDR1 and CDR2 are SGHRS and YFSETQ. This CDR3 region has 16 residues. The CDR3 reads CASSLDPGYSNQPQHF. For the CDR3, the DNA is TGCGCCAGCAGCTTGGATCCCGGCTATAGCAATCAGCCCCAGCATTTT.

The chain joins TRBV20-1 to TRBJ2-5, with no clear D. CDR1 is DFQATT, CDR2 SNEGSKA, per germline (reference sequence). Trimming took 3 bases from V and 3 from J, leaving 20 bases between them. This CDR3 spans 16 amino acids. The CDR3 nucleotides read TGCAGTGCTAGCCAATACTCCCCAGGTGGTGAAGAGACCCAGTACTTC. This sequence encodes CSASQYSPGGEETQYF.

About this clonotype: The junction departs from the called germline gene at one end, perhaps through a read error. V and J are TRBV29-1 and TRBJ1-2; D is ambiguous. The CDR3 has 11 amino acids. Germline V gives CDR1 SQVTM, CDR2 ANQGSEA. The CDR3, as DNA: TGCAGCGCTGAAGTTCTTATGCTGTTTACCTTC. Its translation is CSAEVLMLFTF.

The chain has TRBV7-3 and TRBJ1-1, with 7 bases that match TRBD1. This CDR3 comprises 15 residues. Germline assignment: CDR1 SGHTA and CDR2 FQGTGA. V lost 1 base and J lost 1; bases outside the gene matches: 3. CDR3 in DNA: TGTGCCAGCAGCTTAAAGGCAGGGGGGAACACTGAAGCTTTCTTT. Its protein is CASSLKAGGNTEAFF.